The rows below give T cell receptor beta chains drawn from one sample of a study of shared clonotypes between healthy human individuals. Repertoires were generated with immunoSEQ multiplex PCR, while TCRdb's copy carries only in-frame clones and drops some. In the table there are hundreds of thousands of clones, 95% to 97% of which are singletons. Source material: naive CD8+ T cells sorted from blood. Receptors were obtained from a woman aged 25 to 45 in good health. CDR3s leave out the opening cysteine and the closing phenylalanine or tryptophan.

TRBV4-1 | 12 | ASSQGAAFTEAF
TRBV19 | 13 | ASSTPGTVNTEAF
TRBV9 | 14 | ASTVGLGQVNYGYT
TRBV2 | 12 | ASSGGQGVNEQY
TRBV11-2 | 12 | ASSLDENHRELF
TRBV5-4 | 13 | ASSSRGGRPLEQY
TRBV27 | 13 | ASSPPGQGNYGYT
TRBV9 | 12 | ASSVGGDAWEQY
TRBV11-2 | 15 | ASSPTGGGGSYNEQF
TRBV2 | 13 | ASSEEGVWRTEAF
TRBV10-2 | 13 | ASSEGANPAGELF